Ten or more counts support the clone carrying this T cell receptor (beta chain). The antigen is unknown. This sample stems from a study of T cells in Graves' hyperthyroidism and ophthalmopathy. Study-wide findings and caveats: Before onset, by a median of 6.5 months, the model predicted ophthalmopathy.

Regions amplified from RNA transcripts were the TCR beta CDR3 regions. HTBI primers were employed in a first-round RT-PCR of the TCR CDR3. TCRdb used MiXCR to reprocess the multiplex PCR reads, holding one entry per CDR3 protein. The table lists about 560,000 distinct CDR3 sequences, 16% of them singletons. J lost 7 bases, V lost 8 bases, and 12 bases had no gene match. The CDR3 is made up of 16 amino acids. CDR1 is DFQATT, CDR2 SNEGSKA, per germline (reference sequence). Lactation, pregnancy, other autoimmune disease or uncontrolled infection excluded patients. This chain connects TRBV20-1 to TRBJ2-1, with TRBD2 matching 15 bases. Sequences were obtained from blood. The origin of this receptor is a woman aged 18-30 years with Graves' hyperthyroidism. The CDR3 protein is CSSGLAGGPPGNEQFF. The DNA for the CDR3 is TGCAGTTCGGGACTAGCGGGAGGACCCCCTGGGAATGAGCAGTTCTTC.